The entry that follows covers one T cell receptor (beta chain) sequence. Time point specified: after trial treatment. Treatment given: LDRT plus nivolumab, ipilimumab, low-dose cyclophosphamide and aspirin (RACIN trial). The treatment that donors received included nivolumab, ipilimumab, aspirin, low-dose cyclophosphamide and low-dose radiotherapy. Alpha and beta chains were covered, as first-strand cDNA relied on TRAV- and TRBV-specific primers. The authors ran approximately 20 PCR cycles to amplify TCRs with a constant-region primer and V-primer adapter. From the reads, TCRdb called clonotypes with MiXCR, one entry per CDR3 protein. The sample carries 80,000 or so distinct CDR3 sequences, around a sixth recorded once. The entry originates in a study of low-dose radiotherapy and immunotherapy resistance in tumors. V lost 4 bases to trimming and J lost 6 bases; unmatched junction nucleotides: 7. CDR1 and CDR2 (germline): SGHNT, YYREEE (reference sequence). The CDR3 is 14 residues long.

The rearrangement uses TRBV5-4 and TRBJ1-5; 7 bases map to TRBD1. The sample consisted of PBMCs, taken after low-dose radiotherapy plus immunotherapy. The receptor comes from a male donor with prostate cancer. Here the CDR3 DNA reads TGTGCCAGCAGCCCCGGACAGGAAGGTCAGCCCCAGCATTTT. Translated, it gives CASSPGQEGQPQHF.